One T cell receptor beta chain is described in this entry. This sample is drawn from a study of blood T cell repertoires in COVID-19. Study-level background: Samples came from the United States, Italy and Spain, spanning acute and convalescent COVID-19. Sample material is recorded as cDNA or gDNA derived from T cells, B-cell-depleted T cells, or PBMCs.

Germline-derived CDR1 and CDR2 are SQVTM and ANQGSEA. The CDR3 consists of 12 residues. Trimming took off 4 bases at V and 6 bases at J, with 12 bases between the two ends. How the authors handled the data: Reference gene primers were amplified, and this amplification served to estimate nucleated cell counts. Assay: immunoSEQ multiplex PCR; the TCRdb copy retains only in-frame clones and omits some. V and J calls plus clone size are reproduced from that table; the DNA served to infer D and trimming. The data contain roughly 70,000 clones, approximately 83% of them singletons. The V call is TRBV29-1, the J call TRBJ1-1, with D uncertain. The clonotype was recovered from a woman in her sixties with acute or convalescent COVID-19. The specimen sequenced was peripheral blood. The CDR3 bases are TGCAGCGTTGTACAGAGTGGGCCTGAAGCTTTCTTT. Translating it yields CSVVQSGPEAFF.